These 15 T cell receptor beta chains were sequenced from one sample in a study of T cell responses to AZD1222 COVID-19 vaccine. Profiled with immunoSEQ multiplex PCR; TCRdb holds only in-frame clones, not every one. The data show approximately 100,000 clones, roughly 89% seen once. The specimen comprised peripheral blood, sampled on day 0 of AZD1222 vaccination. All receptors derive from an adult in good health.

The rearrangement joins TRBV5-4 to TRBJ1-6; 8 positions match TRBD1. After removal of 3 bases from V and 7 bases from J, the junction contained 6 bases not matched to a gene. This CDR3 has 15 amino acids. Germline V gives CDR1 SGHNT, CDR2 YYREEE (reference sequence). CDR3 sequence: CASSSNRGRNSPLHF. CDR3 coding DNA: TGTGCCAGCAGCTCCAACAGGGGGAGGAATTCACCCCTCCACTTT.

The chain couples TRBV6-5 to TRBJ2-7; either TRBD1 or TRBD2 may supply D (5 bases each). The CDR3 contains 14 residues. Germline V gene data show CDR1 as MNHEY and CDR2 as SVGAGI. Deletions cut 4 bases from V and 5 bases from J, with 15 bases between. The CDR3 sequence: CASSSRGSWDEQYF. CDR3 nucleotide sequence: TGTGCCAGCAGTTCCCGGGGCTCCTGGGACGAGCAGTACTTC.

This chain connects TRBV2 to TRBJ1-2; D possibly corresponds to TRBD1 (6 bases). The V end lost 10 bases, the J end lost 5 bases, and 17 bases lay between the germline ends. CDR3 length: 13 residues. The germline V gene has CDR1 SNHLY and CDR2 FYNNEI. The CDR3 sequence: CAMVPTGLYGYTF. CDR3 DNA: TGTGCCATGGTCCCAACAGGGTTGTATGGCTACACCTTC. Using reference TRBV2 and TRBJ1-2 for the parts outside the CDR3, the full variable domain is EPEVTQTPSHQVTQMGQEVILRCVPISNHLYFYWYRQILGQKVEFLVSFYNNEISEKSEIFDDQFSVERPDGSNFTLKIRSTKLEDSAMYFCAMVPTGLYGYTFGSGTRLTVV.

The V and J genes are TRBV5-4 and TRBJ2-6; D perhaps matches TRBD2 (6 bases). CDR3 length: 17 residues. The germline gives CDR1 SGHNT, CDR2 YYREEE (reference sequence). Trimming cost V 0 bases and J 4 bases, with 14 bases left between them. The CDR3 is CASSLGGDGVGANVLTF. The CDR3 DNA is TGTGCCAGCAGCTTGGGGGGGGACGGTGTCGGGGCCAACGTCCTGACTTTC.

The rearrangement links TRBV6-4 to TRBJ2-2; D is uncertain. This CDR3 contains 14 residues. V shed 0 bases and J shed 4 bases, with 6 bases lying between them. CDR1 and CDR2 from the germline V gene are MRHNA and SNTAGT. The CDR3 sequence: CASSDSDGTGELFF. The CDR3 nucleotides read TGTGCCAGCAGTGACTCGGACGGCACCGGGGAGCTGTTTTTT.

V usage is TRBV7-3 and J usage is TRBJ2-3; TRBD2 agrees at 7 bases. V was pared by 0 bases and J by 2 bases, with 8 bases of the junction left unmatched. The CDR3 length is 17 residues. Germline CDR1 reads SGHTA; CDR2 reads FQGTGA. CDR3 DNA sequence: TGTGCCAGCAGCTTAACAAGGGGAGCGGGAACCACAGATACGCAGTATTTT. This codes for CASSLTRGAGTTDTQYF.

This sequence joins TRBV28 and TRBJ2-6; 8 nucleotides match TRBD2. The CDR3 has 18 amino acids. Germline V gene lookup returns CDR1 MDHEN and CDR2 SYDVKM. With 4 bases clipped from V and 0 bases from J, the junction kept 8 bases outside the gene matches. CDR3 sequence (DNA): TGTGCCAGCAGTTCCCCGGGGGGGTCTTCCTCTGGGGCCAACGTCCTGACTTTC. Residues: CASSSPGGSSSGANVLTF. Supplemented by reference TRBV28 and TRBJ2-6, the full variable domain reads DVKVTQSSRYLVKRTGEKVFLECVQDMDHENMFWYRQDPGLGLRLIYFSYDVKMKEKGDIPEGYSVSREKKERFSLILESASTNQTSMYLCASSSPGGSSSGANVLTFGAGSRLTVL.

The V gene is TRBV7-9, the J gene TRBJ2-2; no firm D call. The CDR3 covers 14 residues. Germline V gives CDR1 SEHNR, CDR2 FQNEAQ (reference sequence). Trimming shortened V by 3 bases and J by 0 bases, and 5 bases separated the two germline ends. CDR3 in amino acids: CASSFRTNTGELFF. CDR3 in DNA: TGTGCCAGCAGCTTCCGGACGAACACCGGGGAGCTGTTTTTT.

The rearrangement uses TRBV2 and TRBJ2-2, with D possibly TRBD1 on 5 matching bases. This CDR3 has 14 residues. The germline gives CDR1 SNHLY, CDR2 FYNNEI. V was shortened by 9 bases and J by 3 bases, with 14 bases between the two germline ends. As DNA, the CDR3 is TGTGCCAGTCAGGGTACTCTCGACACCGGGGAGCTGTTTTTT. Residues: CASQGTLDTGELFF. The full variable domain, its missing parts supplied by reference TRBV2 and TRBJ2-2, is EPEVTQTPSHQVTQMGQEVILRCVPISNHLYFYWYRQILGQKVEFLVSFYNNEISEKSEIFDDQFSVERPDGSNFTLKIRSTKLEDSAMYFCASQGTLDTGELFFGEGSRLTVL.

The genes are TRBV19 and TRBJ2-7; a weak D match, TRBD2 (5 bases). Germline lookup yields CDR1 LNHDA and CDR2 SQIVND (reference sequence). V lost 5 bases to trimming and J lost 4 bases, with 15 bases between them. The CDR3 is 14 residues long. CDR3 nucleotides: TGTGCCAGTAGTTTGGAGGCGTCCCCGTACGAGCAGTACTTC. Translation: CASSLEASPYEQYF.

This chain joins TRBV18 and TRBJ1-5; 8 bases match TRBD1. The trim removed 3 bases at V and 6 bases at J, leaving 4 bases unmatched. Germline assignment: CDR1 KGHSH and CDR2 LQKENI. The CDR3 length is 14 residues. The CDR3 loop reads CASSPDRDSQPQHF. The CDR3 region has the DNA TGTGCCAGCTCACCGGACAGGGATAGTCAGCCCCAGCATTTT.

The gene calls are TRBV11-3 and TRBJ2-2; either TRBD1 or TRBD2 may supply D (6 bases each). The V end lost 5 bases, the J end lost 6 bases, and 16 bases lay between the germline ends. Per germline, CDR1 SGHNT and CDR2 YENEEA. The CDR3 sequence is 15 residues long. In DNA, the CDR3 is TGTGCCAGCAGCCGGGATTCGGGGGCCTCCGGGGAGCTGTTTTTT. Encoded protein: CASSRDSGASGELFF.

J is TRBJ2-1 and V is TRBV11-2; 10 positions agree with TRBD2. The CDR3 totals 15 residues. Trimming removed 5 bases from V and 4 bases from J; junction bases left unmatched: 5. The germline gives CDR1 SGHAT, CDR2 FQNNGV. The CDR3 nucleotides read TGTGCCAGCAGCCTGACTAGCGGGTATTACAATGAGCAGTTCTTC. This encodes CASSLTSGYYNEQFF.

This chain links TRBV6-5 with TRBJ1-2, with 7 bases fitting TRBD1. There are 14 residues in the CDR3. Germline values: CDR1 MNHEY, CDR2 SVGAGI. The J segment lost 8 bases and the V segment lost 7 bases, leaving 13 bases of the junction unmatched. Here the CDR3 reads CASTIHGQARGYTF. CDR3 in DNA: TGTGCCAGCACCATCCATGGACAGGCGCGCGGCTACACCTTC.

J is TRBJ1-1 and V is TRBV27; 9 bases are a match to TRBD1. V lost 5 bases and J lost 1; bases outside the gene matches: 11. Germline V gene lookup returns CDR1 MNHEY and CDR2 SMNVEV (reference sequence). The CDR3 runs to 17 residues. CDR3 in amino acids: CASSRATGGLTNTEAFF. In nucleotides, the CDR3 is TGTGCCAGCAGTCGAGCAACAGGGGGCCTGACGAACACTGAAGCTTTCTTT.